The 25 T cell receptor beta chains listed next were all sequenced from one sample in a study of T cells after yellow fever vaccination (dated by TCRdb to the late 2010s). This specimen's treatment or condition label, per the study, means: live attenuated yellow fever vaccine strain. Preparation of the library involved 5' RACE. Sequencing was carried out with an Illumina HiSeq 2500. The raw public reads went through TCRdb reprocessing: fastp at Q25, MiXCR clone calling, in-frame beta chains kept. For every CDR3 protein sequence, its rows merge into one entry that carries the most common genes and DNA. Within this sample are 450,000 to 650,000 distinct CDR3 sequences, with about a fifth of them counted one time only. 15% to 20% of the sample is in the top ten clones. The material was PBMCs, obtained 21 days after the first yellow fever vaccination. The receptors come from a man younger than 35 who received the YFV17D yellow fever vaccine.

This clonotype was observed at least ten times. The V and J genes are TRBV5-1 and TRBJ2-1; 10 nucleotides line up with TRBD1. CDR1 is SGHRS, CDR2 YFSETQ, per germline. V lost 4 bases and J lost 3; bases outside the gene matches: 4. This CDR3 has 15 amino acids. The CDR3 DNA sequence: TGCGCCAGCAGCAAGGACAGGGGGGGCTACAATGAGCAGTTCTTC. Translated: CASSKDRGGYNEQFF.

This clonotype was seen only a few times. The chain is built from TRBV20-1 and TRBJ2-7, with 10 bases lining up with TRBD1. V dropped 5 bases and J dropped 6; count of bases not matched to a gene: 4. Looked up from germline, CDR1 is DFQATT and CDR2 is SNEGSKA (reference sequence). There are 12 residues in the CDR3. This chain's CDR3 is CSAPGTGVEQYF. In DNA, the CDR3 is TGCAGTGCTCCCGGGACAGGGGTCGAGCAGTACTTC.

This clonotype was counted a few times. The CDR3 here is CSAVDRTGGVLGEKLFF. CDR3 coding DNA: TGCAGTGCTGTGGACCGGACAGGAGGGGTACTCGGTGAAAAACTGTTTTTT. V gene TRBV20-1 combines with J gene TRBJ1-4; TRBD1 aligns across 7 bases. The V gene end was trimmed by 5 bases and the J gene end by 7 bases; junction bases not matched to a gene: 19. The CDR3 runs 17 residues. Germline CDR1 and CDR2: DFQATT and SNEGSKA (reference sequence).

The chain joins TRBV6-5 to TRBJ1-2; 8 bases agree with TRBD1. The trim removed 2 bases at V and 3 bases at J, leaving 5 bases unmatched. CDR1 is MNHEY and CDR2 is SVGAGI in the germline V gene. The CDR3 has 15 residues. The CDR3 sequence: CASSYTGQGDYGYTF. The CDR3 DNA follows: TGTGCCAGCAGTTACACAGGACAGGGAGACTATGGCTACACCTTC.

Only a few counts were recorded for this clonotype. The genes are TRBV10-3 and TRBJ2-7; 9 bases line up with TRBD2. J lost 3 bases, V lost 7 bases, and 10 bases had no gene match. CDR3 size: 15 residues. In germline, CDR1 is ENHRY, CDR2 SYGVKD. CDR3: CAIKAAGGTNYEQYF. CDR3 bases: TGTGCCATCAAGGCAGCGGGGGGTACAAACTACGAGCAGTACTTC.

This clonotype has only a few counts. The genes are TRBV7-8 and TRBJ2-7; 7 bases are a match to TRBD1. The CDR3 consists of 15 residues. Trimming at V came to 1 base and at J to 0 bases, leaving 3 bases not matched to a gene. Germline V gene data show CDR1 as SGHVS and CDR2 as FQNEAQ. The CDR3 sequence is CASSLGTGSSYEQYV. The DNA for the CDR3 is TGTGCCAGCAGCTTAGGGACAGGAAGCTCCTACGAGCAGTACGTC.

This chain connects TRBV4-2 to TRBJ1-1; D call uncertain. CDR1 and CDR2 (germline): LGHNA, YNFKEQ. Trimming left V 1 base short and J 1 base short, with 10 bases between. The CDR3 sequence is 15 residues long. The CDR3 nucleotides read TGTGCCAGCAGCCAAGTCGTCCGCCAGAACACTGAAGCTTTCTTT. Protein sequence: CASSQVVRQNTEAFF.

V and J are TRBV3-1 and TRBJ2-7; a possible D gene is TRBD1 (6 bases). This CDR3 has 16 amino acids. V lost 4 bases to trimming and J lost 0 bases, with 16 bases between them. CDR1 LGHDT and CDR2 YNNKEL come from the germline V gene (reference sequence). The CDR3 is CASSPLGAQSSYEQYF. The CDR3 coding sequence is TGTGCCAGCAGCCCTCTGGGGGCTCAAAGCTCCTACGAGCAGTACTTC.

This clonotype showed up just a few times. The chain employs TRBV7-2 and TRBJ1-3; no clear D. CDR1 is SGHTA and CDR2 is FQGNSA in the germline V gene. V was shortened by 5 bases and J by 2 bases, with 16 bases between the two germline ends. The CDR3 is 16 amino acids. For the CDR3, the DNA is TGTGCCAGCAGCGACGACTTTCGCAGAGCTGGAAACACCATATATTTT. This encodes CASSDDFRRAGNTIYF.

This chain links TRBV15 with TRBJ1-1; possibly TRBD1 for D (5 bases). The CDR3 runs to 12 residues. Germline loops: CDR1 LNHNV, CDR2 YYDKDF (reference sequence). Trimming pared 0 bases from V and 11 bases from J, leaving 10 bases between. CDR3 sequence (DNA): TGTGCCACCAGCAGAGATCTGCGGGGGGCTTTCTTT. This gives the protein CATSRDLRGAFF.

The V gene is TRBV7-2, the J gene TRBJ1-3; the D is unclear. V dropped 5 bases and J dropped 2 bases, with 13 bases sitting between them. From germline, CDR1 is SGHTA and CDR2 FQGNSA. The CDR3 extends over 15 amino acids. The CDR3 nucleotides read TGTGCCAGCAGCGTTAACGTGGTAACTGGAAACACCATATATTTT. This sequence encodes CASSVNVVTGNTIYF.

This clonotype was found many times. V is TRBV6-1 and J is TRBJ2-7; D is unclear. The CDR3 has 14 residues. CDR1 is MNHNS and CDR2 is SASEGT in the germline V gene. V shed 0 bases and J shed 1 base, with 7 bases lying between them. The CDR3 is CASSEAGGSYEQYV. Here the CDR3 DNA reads TGTGCCAGCAGTGAAGCGGGCGGATCCTACGAGCAGTACGTC.

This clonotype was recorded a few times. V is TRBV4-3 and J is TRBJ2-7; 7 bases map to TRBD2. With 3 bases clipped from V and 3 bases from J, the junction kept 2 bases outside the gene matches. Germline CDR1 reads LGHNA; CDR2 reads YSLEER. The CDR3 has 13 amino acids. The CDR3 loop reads CASSHGGGYEQYF. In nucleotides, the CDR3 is TGCGCCAGCAGCCATGGCGGGGGCTACGAGCAGTACTTC.

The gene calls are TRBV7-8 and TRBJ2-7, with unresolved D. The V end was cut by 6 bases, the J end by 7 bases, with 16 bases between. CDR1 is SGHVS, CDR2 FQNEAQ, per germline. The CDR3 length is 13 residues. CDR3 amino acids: CASSNDFDEEQYV. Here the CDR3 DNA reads TGTGCCAGCAGTAACGACTTTGATGAGGAGCAGTACGTC.

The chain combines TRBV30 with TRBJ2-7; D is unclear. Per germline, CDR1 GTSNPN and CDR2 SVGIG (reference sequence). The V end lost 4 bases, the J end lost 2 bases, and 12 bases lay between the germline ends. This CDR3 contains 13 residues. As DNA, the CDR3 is TGTGCCTGGACAGTCCTAAATCCCTACGAGCAGTACTTC. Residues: CAWTVLNPYEQYF. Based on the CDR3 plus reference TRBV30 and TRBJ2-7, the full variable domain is SQTIHQWPATLVQPVGSPLSLECTVEGTSNPNLYWYRQAAGRGLQLLFYSVGIGQISSEVPQNLSASRPQDRQFILSSKKLLLSDSGFYLCAWTVLNPYEQYFGPGTRLTVT.

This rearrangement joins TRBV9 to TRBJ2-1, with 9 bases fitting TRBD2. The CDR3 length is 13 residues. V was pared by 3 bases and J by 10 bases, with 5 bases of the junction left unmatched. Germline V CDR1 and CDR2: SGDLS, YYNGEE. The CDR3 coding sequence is TGTGCCAGCAGCGCCGCAACTAGCGGGGAGCAGTTCTTC. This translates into CASSAATSGEQFF. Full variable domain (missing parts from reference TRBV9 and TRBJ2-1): DSGVTQTPKHLITATGQRVTLRCSPRSGDLSVYWYQQSLDQGLQFLIQYYNGEERAKGNILERFSAQQFPDLHSELNLSSLELGDSALYFCASSAATSGEQFFGPGTRLTVL.

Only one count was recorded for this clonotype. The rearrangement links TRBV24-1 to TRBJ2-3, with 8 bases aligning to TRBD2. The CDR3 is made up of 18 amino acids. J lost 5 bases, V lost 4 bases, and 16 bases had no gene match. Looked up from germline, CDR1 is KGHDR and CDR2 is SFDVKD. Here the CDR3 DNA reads TGTGCCACCAGTGAGGCGAACGGGAGGGGACCCCCGGGAGATACGCAGTATTTT. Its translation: CATSEANGRGPPGDTQYF.

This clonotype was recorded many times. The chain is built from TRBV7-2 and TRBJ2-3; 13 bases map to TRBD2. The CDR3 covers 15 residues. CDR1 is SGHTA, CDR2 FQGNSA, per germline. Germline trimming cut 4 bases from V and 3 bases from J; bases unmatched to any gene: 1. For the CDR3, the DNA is TGTGCCAGCAGCTGGACTAGCGGGGGTACAGATACGCAGTATTTT. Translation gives CASSWTSGGTDTQYF.

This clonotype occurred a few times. CDR3 region: CAWSAESTDTQYF. The CDR3 region has the DNA TGTGCCTGGAGTGCCGAGAGCACAGATACGCAGTATTTT. The chain couples TRBV30 to TRBJ2-3; D gene uncertain. The CDR3 consists of 13 residues. Looked up from germline, CDR1 is GTSNPN and CDR2 is SVGIG (reference sequence). V lost 1 base and J 0 bases, leaving 5 bases between the germline ends.

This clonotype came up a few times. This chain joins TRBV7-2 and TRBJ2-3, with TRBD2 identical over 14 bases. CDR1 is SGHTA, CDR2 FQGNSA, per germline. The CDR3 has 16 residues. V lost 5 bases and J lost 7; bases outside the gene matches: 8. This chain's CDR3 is CASSLGLAGGTNTQYF. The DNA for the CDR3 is TGTGCCAGCAGCCTCGGACTAGCGGGGGGTACGAATACGCAGTATTTT. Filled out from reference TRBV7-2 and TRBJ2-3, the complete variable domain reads GAGVSQSPSNKVTEKGKDVELRCDPISGHTALYWYRQSLGQGLEFLIYFQGNSAPDKSGLPSDRFSAERTGGSVSTLTIQRTQQEDSAVYLCASSLGLAGGTNTQYFGPGTRLTVL.

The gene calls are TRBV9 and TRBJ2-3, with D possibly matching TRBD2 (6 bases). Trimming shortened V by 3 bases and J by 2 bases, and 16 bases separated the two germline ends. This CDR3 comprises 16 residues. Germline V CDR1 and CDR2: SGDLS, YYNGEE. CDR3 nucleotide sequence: TGTGCCAGCAGCGGACTGGGGCGGGAATACACAGATACGCAGTATTTT. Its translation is CASSGLGREYTDTQYF. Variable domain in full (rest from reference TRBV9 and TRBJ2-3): DSGVTQTPKHLITATGQRVTLRCSPRSGDLSVYWYQQSLDQGLQFLIQYYNGEERAKGNILERFSAQQFPDLHSELNLSSLELGDSALYFCASSGLGREYTDTQYFGPGTRLTVL.

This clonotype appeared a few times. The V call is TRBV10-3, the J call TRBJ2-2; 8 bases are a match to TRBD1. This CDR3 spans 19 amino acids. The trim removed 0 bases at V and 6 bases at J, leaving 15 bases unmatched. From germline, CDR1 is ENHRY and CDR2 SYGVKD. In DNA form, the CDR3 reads TGTGCCATCAGTGAGTCCCATTTCGACAGGGGCCCCTACGCCGGGGAGCTGTTTTTT. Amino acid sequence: CAISESHFDRGPYAGELFF.

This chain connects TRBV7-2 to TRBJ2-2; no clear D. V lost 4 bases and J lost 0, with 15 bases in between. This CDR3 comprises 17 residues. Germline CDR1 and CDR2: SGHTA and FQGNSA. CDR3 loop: CASSSASEPTNTGELFF. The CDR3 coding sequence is TGTGCCAGCAGCTCAGCCTCCGAGCCGACGAACACCGGGGAGCTGTTTTTT.

Here the CDR3 reads CSARGFNEKLFF. The CDR3 DNA reads TGCAGTGCCCGTGGATTTAATGAAAAACTGTTTTTT. The chain is built from TRBV20-1 and TRBJ1-4; D gene unclear. This CDR3 has 12 residues. V was clipped by 6 bases and J by 4 bases, with 9 bases between them. CDR1 DFQATT and CDR2 SNEGSKA come from the germline V gene (reference sequence).

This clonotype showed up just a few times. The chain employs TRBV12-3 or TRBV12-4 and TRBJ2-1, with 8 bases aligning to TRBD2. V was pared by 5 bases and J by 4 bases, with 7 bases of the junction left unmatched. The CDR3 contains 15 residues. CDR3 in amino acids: CASSPRGGGYNEQFF. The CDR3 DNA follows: TGTGCCAGCAGTCCCCGGGGGGGGGGTTACAATGAGCAGTTCTTC.